These 3 T cell receptor beta chains originate from one sample sequenced in a study of shared clonotypes between healthy human individuals. Naive CD8 populations comprised CD45RO-negative cells positively selected for CCR7, excluding terminally differentiated effector memory CD45RA+ cells. Profiled with immunoSEQ multiplex PCR; TCRdb holds only in-frame clones, not every one. This table holds 750,000 to 1,000,000 clones, 90% to 95% found once. The sequenced material came from naive CD8+ T cells sorted from blood. The source of these receptors is a man younger than 40 in good health.

In DNA, the CDR3 is TGTGCCAGCCAACCACTGAGCACAGATACGCAGTATTTT. Amino acid sequence: CASQPLSTDTQYF. The V and J genes are TRBV27 and TRBJ2-3; D unclear. The CDR3 has 13 amino acids. Between the trimmed V and J ends, which lost 8 bases and 0 bases, there was a span of 9 bases. Germline V CDR1 and CDR2: MNHEY, SMNVEV (reference sequence).

The CDR3 spells CASSYRDREGYEQYF. The CDR3 region has the DNA TGTGCCAGCAGCTACCGGGACAGGGAGGGCTACGAGCAGTACTTC. The chain links TRBV7-8 to TRBJ2-7; TRBD1 agrees at 9 bases. The V segment lost 4 bases and the J segment 3 bases; nucleotides outside the gene matches: 7. Germline CDR1 SGHVS, CDR2 FQNEAQ. There are 15 residues in the CDR3.

The chain uses TRBV6-5 and TRBJ2-1; 11 nucleotides match TRBD1. V lost 4 bases to trimming and J lost 9 bases; unmatched junction nucleotides: 2. The CDR3 is 13 amino acids. The germline gives CDR1 MNHEY, CDR2 SVGAGI. CDR3 protein: CASSWTGGIEQFF. The CDR3 DNA reads TGTGCCAGCAGTTGGACAGGGGGCATTGAGCAGTTCTTC.